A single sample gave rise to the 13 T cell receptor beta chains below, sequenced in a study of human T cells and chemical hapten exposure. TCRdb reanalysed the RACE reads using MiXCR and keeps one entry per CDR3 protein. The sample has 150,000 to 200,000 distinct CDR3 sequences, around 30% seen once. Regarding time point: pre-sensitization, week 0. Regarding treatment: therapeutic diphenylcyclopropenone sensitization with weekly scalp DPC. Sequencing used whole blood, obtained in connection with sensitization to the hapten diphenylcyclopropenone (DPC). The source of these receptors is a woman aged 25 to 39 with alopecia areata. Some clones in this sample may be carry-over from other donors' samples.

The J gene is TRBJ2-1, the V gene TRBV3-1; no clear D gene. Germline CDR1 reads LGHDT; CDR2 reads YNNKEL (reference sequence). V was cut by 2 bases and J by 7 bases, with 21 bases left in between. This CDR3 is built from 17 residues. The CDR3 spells CASSQSFFGYLRNEQFF. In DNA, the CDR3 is TGTGCCAGCAGCCAATCCTTTTTTGGGTATCTTAGGAATGAGCAGTTCTTC.

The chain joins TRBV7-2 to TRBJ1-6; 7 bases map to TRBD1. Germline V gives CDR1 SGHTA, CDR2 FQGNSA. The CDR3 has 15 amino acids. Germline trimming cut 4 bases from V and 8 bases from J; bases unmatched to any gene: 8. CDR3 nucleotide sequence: TGTGCCAGCAGCTACTCAGGGGGGAGCCATTCACCCCTCCACTTT. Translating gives CASSYSGGSHSPLHF.

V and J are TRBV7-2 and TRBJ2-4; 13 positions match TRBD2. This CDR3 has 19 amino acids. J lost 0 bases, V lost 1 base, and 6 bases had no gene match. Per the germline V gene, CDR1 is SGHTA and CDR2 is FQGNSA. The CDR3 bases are TGTGCCAGCAGCTTAGGATCAACTAGCGGGGGGGTAGCCAAAAACATTCAGTACTTC. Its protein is CASSLGSTSGGVAKNIQYF.

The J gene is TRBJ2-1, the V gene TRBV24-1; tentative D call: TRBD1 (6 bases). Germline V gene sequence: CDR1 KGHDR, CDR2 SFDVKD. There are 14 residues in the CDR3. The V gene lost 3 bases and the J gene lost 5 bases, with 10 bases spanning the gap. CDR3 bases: TGTGCCACCAGTGATACAGGGACCCACAATGAGCAGTTCTTC. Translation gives CATSDTGTHNEQFF.

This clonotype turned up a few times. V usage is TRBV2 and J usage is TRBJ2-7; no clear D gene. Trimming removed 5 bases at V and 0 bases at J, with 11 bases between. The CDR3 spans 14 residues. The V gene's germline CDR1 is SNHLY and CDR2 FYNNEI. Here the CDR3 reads CASSRTVSSYEQYF. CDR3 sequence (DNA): TGTGCCAGCAGTCGGACGGTGAGCTCCTACGAGCAGTACTTC.

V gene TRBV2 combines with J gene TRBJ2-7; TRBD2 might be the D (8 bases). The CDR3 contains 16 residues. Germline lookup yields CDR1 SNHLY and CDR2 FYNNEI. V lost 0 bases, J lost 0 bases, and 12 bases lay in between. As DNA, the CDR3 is TGTGCCAGCAGTGAAGCCGGGGGGGACAGCTCCTACGAGCAGTACTTC. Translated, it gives CASSEAGGDSSYEQYF.

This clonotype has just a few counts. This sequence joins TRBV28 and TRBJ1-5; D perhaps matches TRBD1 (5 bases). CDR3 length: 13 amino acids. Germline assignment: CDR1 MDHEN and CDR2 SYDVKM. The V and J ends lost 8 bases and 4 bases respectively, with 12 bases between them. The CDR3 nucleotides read TGTGCCAGCGGGGGGGGTAATAATCAGCCCCAGCATTTT. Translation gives CASGGGNNQPQHF.

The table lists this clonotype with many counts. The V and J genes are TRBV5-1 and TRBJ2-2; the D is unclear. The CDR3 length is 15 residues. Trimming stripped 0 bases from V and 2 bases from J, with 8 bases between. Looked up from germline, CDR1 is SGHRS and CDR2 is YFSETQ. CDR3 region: CASSLVVSNTGELFF. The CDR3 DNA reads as TGCGCCAGCAGCTTGGTGGTTAGCAACACCGGGGAGCTGTTTTTT.

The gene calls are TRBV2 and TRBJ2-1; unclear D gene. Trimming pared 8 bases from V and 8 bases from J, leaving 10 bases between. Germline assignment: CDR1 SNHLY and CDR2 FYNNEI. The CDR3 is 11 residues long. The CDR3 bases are TGTGCCAGCCGTACCCGGGATGAGCAGTTCTTC. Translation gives CASRTRDEQFF.

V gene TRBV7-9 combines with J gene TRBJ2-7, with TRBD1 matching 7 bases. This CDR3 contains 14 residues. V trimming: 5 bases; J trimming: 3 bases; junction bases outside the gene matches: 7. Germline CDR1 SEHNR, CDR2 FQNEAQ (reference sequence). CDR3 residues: CASSPDRALYEQYF. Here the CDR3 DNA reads TGTGCCAGCAGCCCCGACAGGGCCCTCTACGAGCAGTACTTC.

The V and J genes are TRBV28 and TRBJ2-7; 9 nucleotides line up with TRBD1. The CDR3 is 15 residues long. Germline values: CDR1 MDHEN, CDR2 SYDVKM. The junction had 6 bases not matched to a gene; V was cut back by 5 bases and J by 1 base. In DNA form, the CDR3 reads TGTGCCAGCAGTCTCCCGGGACAGGGTTCCTACGAGCAGTACTTC. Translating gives CASSLPGQGSYEQYF.

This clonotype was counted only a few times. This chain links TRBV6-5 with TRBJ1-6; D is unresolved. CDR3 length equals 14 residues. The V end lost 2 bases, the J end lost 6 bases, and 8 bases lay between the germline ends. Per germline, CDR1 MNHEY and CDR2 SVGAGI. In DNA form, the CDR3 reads TGTGCCAGCAGTTACCGGGGTGGTAATTCACCCCTCCACTTT. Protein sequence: CASSYRGGNSPLHF.

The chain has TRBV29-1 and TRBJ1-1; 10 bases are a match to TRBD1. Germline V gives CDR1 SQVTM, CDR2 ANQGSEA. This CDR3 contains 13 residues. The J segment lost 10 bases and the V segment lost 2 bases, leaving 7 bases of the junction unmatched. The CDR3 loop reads CSVERGQGFGAFF. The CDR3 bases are TGCAGCGTTGAAAGGGGACAGGGGTTTGGAGCTTTCTTT.